This paragraph covers one T cell receptor beta chain sequence. The CDR3 totals 16 residues. V shed 6 bases, J shed 7 bases, and the junction held 12 bases outside the gene matches. Germline CDR1 reads WSHSY; CDR2 reads SAAADI. The sample originates from a study of blood T cells in healthy people across ages. Every sample had a minimum of 6.5 million PBMCs isolated. Primed by a sample-barcoded 5' primer and a J-beta primer mix, a second PCR proceeded for 7 to 11 cycles. Unique molecular identifiers of 12 random nucleotides labeled each cDNA. TCRdb reanalysed the 5' RACE reads using MiXCR and keeps one entry per CDR3 protein. The sample has 1.5 million to 2 million distinct CDR3 sequences, roughly 28% seen once.

The sequenced sample was blood. V and J are TRBV10-2 and TRBJ1-6; TRBD1 aligns across 7 bases. The TCR sequence derives from a woman between 25 and 40 years old in good health. Here the CDR3 reads CASRGPGTAVNSPLHF. The CDR3 DNA follows: TGCGCCAGCAGGGGACCCGGGACAGCGGTAAATTCACCCCTCCACTTT.